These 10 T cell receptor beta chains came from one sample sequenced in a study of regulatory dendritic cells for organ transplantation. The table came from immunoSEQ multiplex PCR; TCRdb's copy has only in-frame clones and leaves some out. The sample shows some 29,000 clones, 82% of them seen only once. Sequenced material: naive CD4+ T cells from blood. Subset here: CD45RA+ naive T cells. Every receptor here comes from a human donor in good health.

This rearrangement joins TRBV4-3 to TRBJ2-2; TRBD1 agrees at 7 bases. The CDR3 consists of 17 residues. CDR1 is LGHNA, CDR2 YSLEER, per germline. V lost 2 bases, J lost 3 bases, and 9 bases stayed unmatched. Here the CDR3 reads CASSQRLRQGDTGELFF. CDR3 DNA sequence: TGCGCCAGCAGCCAAAGGTTGCGACAGGGAGACACCGGGGAGCTGTTTTTT.

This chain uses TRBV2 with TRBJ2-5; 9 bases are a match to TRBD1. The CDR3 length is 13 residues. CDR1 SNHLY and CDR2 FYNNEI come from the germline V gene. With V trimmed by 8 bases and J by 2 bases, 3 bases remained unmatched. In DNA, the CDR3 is TGTGCCAGCGTCGGGACAGGGCAAGAGACCCAGTACTTC. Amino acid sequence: CASVGTGQETQYF.

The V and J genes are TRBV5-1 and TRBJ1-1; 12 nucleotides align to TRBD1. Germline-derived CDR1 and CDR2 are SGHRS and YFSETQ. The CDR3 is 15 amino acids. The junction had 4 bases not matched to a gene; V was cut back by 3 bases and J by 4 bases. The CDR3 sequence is CASSSGTGGVTEAFF. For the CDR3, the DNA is TGCGCCAGCAGCTCCGGGACAGGGGGCGTCACTGAAGCTTTCTTT.

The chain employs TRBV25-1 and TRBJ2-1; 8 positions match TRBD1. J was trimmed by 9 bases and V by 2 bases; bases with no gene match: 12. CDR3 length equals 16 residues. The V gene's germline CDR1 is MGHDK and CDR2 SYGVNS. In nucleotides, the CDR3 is TGTGCCAGCAGTGAAAACATCGGACAGGGACGGGGTGAGCAGTTCTTC. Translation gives CASSENIGQGRGEQFF.

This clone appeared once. CDR3 in DNA: TGTGCCAGCAGCCCGGACAGGCCCGGGGAGCTGTTTTTT. Protein: CASSPDRPGELFF. This chain connects TRBV5-8 to TRBJ2-2; 7 bases map to TRBD1. The CDR3 is 13 residues long. Germline trimming cut 4 bases from V and 6 bases from J; bases unmatched to any gene: 3. CDR1 and CDR2 from the germline V gene are SGHTS and YDEGEE.

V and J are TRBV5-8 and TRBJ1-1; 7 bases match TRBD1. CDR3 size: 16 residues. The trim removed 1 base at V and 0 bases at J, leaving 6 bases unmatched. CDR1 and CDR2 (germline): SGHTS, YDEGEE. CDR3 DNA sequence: TGTGCCAGCAGCTTGAGGTTGACAGGGATGAACACTGAAGCTTTCTTT. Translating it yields CASSLRLTGMNTEAFF.

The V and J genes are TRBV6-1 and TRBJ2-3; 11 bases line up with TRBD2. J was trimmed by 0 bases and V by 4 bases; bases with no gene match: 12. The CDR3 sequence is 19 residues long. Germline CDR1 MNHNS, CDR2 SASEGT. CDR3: CASSGTSGGRNPSTDTQYF. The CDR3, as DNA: TGTGCCAGCAGTGGAACTAGCGGGGGTAGGAACCCTAGCACAGATACGCAGTATTTT.

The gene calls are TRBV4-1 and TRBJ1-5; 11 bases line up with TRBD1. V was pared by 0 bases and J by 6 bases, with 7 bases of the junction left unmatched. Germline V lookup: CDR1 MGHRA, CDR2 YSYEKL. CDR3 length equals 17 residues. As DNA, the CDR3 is TGCGCCAGCAGCCAAGATATAAGGGACAGGGGGGTTCAGCCCCAGCATTTT. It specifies CASSQDIRDRGVQPQHF.

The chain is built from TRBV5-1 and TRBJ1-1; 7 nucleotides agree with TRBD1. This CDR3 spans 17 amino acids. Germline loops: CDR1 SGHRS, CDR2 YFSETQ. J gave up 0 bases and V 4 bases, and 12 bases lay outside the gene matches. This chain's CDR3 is CASSPRTGDLLNTEAFF. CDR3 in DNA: TGCGCCAGCAGCCCCAGGACAGGAGACCTTTTGAACACTGAAGCTTTCTTT.

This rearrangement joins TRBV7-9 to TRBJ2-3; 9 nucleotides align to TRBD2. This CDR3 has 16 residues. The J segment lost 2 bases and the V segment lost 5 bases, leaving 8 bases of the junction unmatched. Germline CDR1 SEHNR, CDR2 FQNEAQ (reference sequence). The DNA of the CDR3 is TGTGCCAGCAGCCCTAATAGCGGGGGCCCCACAGATACGCAGTATTTT. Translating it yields CASSPNSGGPTDTQYF.